Included here is one TCR beta chain sequence, with context. Its antigen remains unidentified. This entry comes from a study of vaccination and CD4 T cells after COVID-19. Once obtained from cultured CD4+ T cells, the DNA was sequenced using the Oncomine TCR Beta short-read assay. TCRdb reprocessed the PCR reads via MiXCR and lists one record per CDR3 protein. The sample has approximately 19,000 distinct CDR3 sequences; 45% to 60% are singletons. CDR3 length: 15 residues. The germline V and J ends were trimmed by 0 bases and 7 bases, with 11 bases remaining between them. Germline CDR1 reads SGHKS; CDR2 reads YYEKEE (reference sequence). Treatment noted: roughly 11-day PBMC culture with coronavirus spike peptide pools or control peptides (ViraFEST assay). TCR sequencing followed the expansion of antigen-specific T cells with peptide pools in ViraFEST.

The sample comprised CD4+ T cells from blood, cultured in vitro. This receptor was identified in a human donor who had recovered from COVID-19. This chain connects TRBV5-5 to TRBJ1-6; D is unclear. CDR3 amino acids: CASSLVDAGNSPLHF. CDR3 sequence (DNA): TGTGCCAGCAGCTTGGTAGACGCGGGGAATTCACCCCTCCACTTT.